These T cell receptor beta chains were read from a single sample in a study of metastatic and nonmetastatic thyroid tumors. TCRdb re-clonotyped the PCR reads via MiXCR. Of tens of thousands of clones in the sample, roughly a sixth were seen once. Sample: tumor tissue. The receptors originated from a female donor with papillary thyroid cancer or a benign thyroid nodule (not recorded which). Some clones in this sample may be carry-over from other donors' samples. Both conserved end residues are part of each CDR3. The D gene is left open where the match is weak. Not every row has a clone size; where given, it reads once, few, many or a size class.

clone size	J gene	V gene	D gene	CDR3 protein	CDR3 DNA
many	TRBJ1-2	TRBV20-1	-	CSARRGGNYGYTF	TGCAGTGCTAGACGGGGGGGGAACTATGGCTACACCTTC
-	TRBJ2-7	TRBV11-2	-	CASSSLGGLGAYEQYF	TGTGCCAGCAGCTCCTTGGGGGGCCTGGGAGCCTACGAGCAGTACTTC
many	TRBJ1-2	TRBV7-3	TRBD1	CASSADRVGYTF	TGTGCCAGCAGCGCTGACAGGGTCGGCTACACCTTC
many	TRBJ2-2	TRBV30	-	CAWSVGITTGELFF	TGTGCCTGGAGTGTGGGCATCACCACCGGGGAGCTGTTTTTT
many	TRBJ2-1	TRBV7-9	TRBD2	CASSPRTSGRDGEQFF	TGTGCCAGCAGCCCCCGGACTAGCGGGAGAGACGGTGAGCAGTTCTTC
-	TRBJ2-3	TRBV5-1	-	CASSLSRGSTDTQYF	TGCGCCAGCAGCTTGTCTAGAGGGAGCACAGATACGCAGTACTTT
-	TRBJ2-3	TRBV28	-	CASSCLRQDTQYF	TGTGCCAGCAGCTGCCTCCGGCAAGATACGCAGTATTTT
many	TRBJ1-6	TRBV5-1	TRBD1	CASREGQGFNSPLHF	TGCGCCAGCAGAGAAGGACAGGGCTTTAATTCACCCCTCCACTTT
many	TRBJ1-1	TRBV5-1	-	CASSLIGGRDTEAFF	TGCGCCAGCAGCTTGATCGGGGGGCGAGACACTGAAGCTTTCTTT
many	TRBJ2-7	TRBV2	-	CASSWTAPYEQYF	TGTGCCAGCAGCTGGACTGCCCCCTACGAGCAGTACTTC
many	TRBJ2-3	TRBV19	-	CASSISARSTDTQYF	TGTGCCAGTAGTATCTCCGCGCGGTCCACAGATACGCAGTATTTT
many	TRBJ1-4	TRBV30	-	CAWTGTGNGKLFF	TGTGCCTGGACAGGGACTGGGAATGGAAAACTGTTTTTT
many	TRBJ1-3	TRBV29-1	-	CSVRTALSGNTIYF	TGCAGCGTCCGAACAGCCCTATCTGGAAACACCATATATTTT
many	TRBJ1-2	TRBV4-3	TRBD1	CASSQAGTANYGYTF	TGCGCCAGCAGCCAAGCCGGGACAGCTAACTATGGCTACACCTTC
many	TRBJ2-1	TRBV12-3/TRBV12-4	-	CASGAQYNEQFF	TGTGCCAGCGGGGCCCAATACAATGAGCAGTTCTTC
many	TRBJ2-2	TRBV20-1	TRBD2	CSARKAGASNTGELFF	TGCAGTGCTAGAAAGGCGGGAGCCTCGAACACCGGGGAGCTGTTTTTT
many	TRBJ2-7	TRBV4-3	-	CASSPYGGSYEQYF	TGCGCCAGCAGCCCCTACGGAGGGTCCTACGAGCAGTACTTC
many	TRBJ2-7	TRBV7-9	-	CASSLGGGEQYF	TGTGCCAGCAGCTTAGGAGGTGGAGAGCAGTACTTC
many	TRBJ1-1	TRBV27	TRBD1	CASSPSSQGAGAEAFF	TGTGCCAGCAGTCCCTCATCACAGGGGGCAGGGGCTGAAGCTTTCTTT
once	TRBJ2-3	TRBV11-2	TRBD2	CASSVGGLAGGKRVQYF	TGTGCCAGCAGCGTAGGTGGACTGGCGGGAGGAAAAAGGGTGCAGTATTTT
-	TRBJ2-2	TRBV18	TRBD2	CASSPSGRTSGIVELFF	TGTGCCAGCTCACCGTCTGGCAGGACTAGCGGCATCGTTGAGCTGTTTTTT
many	TRBJ2-1	TRBV12-3/TRBV12-4	-	CASSLSTVGQFF	TGTGCCAGCAGTTTAAGCACCGTGGGGCAGTTCTTC
many	TRBJ2-7	TRBV28	TRBD1	CAGGRTGQSYEQYF	TGTGCCGGGGGCCGGACAGGGCAGTCCTACGAGCAGTACTTC
many	TRBJ2-5	TRBV6-1	-	CASKQSEETQYF	TGTGCCAGCAAGCAGTCCGAAGAGACCCAGTACTTC
many	TRBJ2-5	TRBV6-1	TRBD2	CASSSQLAGGEETQYF	TGTGCCAGCAGTTCCCAACTAGCGGGAGGGGAAGAGACCCAGTACTTC
many	TRBJ1-3	TRBV20-1	-	CSARDRSYSGNTIYF	TGCAGTGCTAGAGATCGCAGTTACTCTGGAAACACCATATATTTT
-	TRBJ2-1	TRBV11-2	-	CASSQDGLTTYNEQFF	TGTGCCAGCAGCCAAGACGGACTAACGACCTACAATGAGCAGTTCTTC
-	TRBJ2-3	TRBV24-1	-	CATSAQTGRDGGGNTQYF	TGTGCCACCAGTGCCCAAACAGGGCGGGATGGCGGGGGAAATACGCAGTATTTT
many	TRBJ2-3	TRBV19	-	CATAWGTDTQYF	TGTGCCACCGCGTGGGGTACAGATACGCAGTATTTT
-	TRBJ1-2	TRBV30	TRBD1	CAWGTGVGLSGYTF	TGTGCCTGGGGTACAGGGGTTGGATTAAGTGGCTACACCTTC
many	TRBJ1-1	TRBV7-9	-	CASSDRRDTEAFF	TGTGCCAGCAGTGATCGGAGGGACACTGAAGCTTTCTTT
medium-sized	TRBJ2-7	TRBV7-2	TRBD1	CASSLRQGAYEQYF	TGTGCCAGCAGCTTACGACAGGGGGCCTACGAGCAGTACTTC
many	TRBJ2-7	TRBV20-1	TRBD2	CSATSGTSGGGYEQYF	TGCAGTGCCACGTCTGGGACTAGCGGAGGTGGGTACGAGCAGTACTTC
medium-sized	TRBJ1-2	TRBV5-1	TRBD1	CASSPVTGGLDYGYTF	TGCGCCAGCAGCCCGGTGACAGGGGGCTTGGACTATGGCTACACCTTC
many	TRBJ2-4	TRBV20-1	-	CSASLSGAKNIQYF	TGCAGTGCTAGTCTCTCGGGGGCCAAAAACATTCAGTACTTC
many	TRBJ1-1	TRBV20-1	-	CSARKVDRPNTEAFF	TGCAGTGCTAGAAAGGTAGACAGGCCGAACACTGAAGCTTTCTTT
many	TRBJ1-1	TRBV20-1	-	CSGPMGGMNTEAFF	TGCAGTGGCCCCATGGGAGGGATGAACACTGAAGCTTTCTTT
many	TRBJ2-1	TRBV20-1	-	CSARDLRRPSYNEQFF	TGCAGTGCTAGAGATCTACGGAGACCATCCTACAATGAGCAGTTCTTC
many	TRBJ1-6	TRBV27	-	CASSLKARYNSPLHF	TGTGCCAGCAGTTTAAAGGCCAGGTATAATTCACCCCTCCACTTT
many	TRBJ1-1	TRBV6-2/TRBV6-3	-	CASSYRRRNTEAFF	TGTGCCAGCAGTTATAGACGGAGAAACACTGAAGCTTTCTTT
-	TRBJ2-1	TRBV7-8	TRBD2	CASSLGTSGSNEQFF	TGTGCCAGCAGCTTAGGGACTAGCGGGAGTAATGAGCAGTTCTTC
-	TRBJ2-3	TRBV11-3	-	CASSLGSNTQYF	TGTGCCAGCAGCCTCGGAAGCAATACGCAGTATTTT
many	TRBJ2-1	TRBV20-1	-	CSAISPLNHNEQFF	TGCAGTGCTATTTCCCCACTAAATCACAATGAGCAGTTCTTC
-	TRBJ2-7	TRBV11-2	TRBD2	CASSLLAGGTYEQYF	TGTGCCAGCAGCCTCCTAGCGGGGGGGACCTACGAGCAGTACTTC
many	TRBJ2-7	TRBV11-3	TRBD2	CASSLELAGVQYF	TGTGCCAGCAGCTTAGAACTAGCGGGAGTGCAGTACTTC
many	TRBJ2-7	TRBV28	-	CASTATSSYEQYF	TGTGCCAGCACGGCGACAAGCTCCTACGAGCAGTACTTC
-	TRBJ1-4	TRBV4-2	-	CASSQQGNEKLFF	TGTGCCAGCAGCCAACAGGGCAATGAAAAACTGTTTTTT
-	TRBJ1-2	TRBV7-2	-	CASSLTEYGYTF	TGTGCCAGCAGCTTGACAGAATATGGCTACACCTTC
-	TRBJ1-2	TRBV5-1	-	CASSPEPNYGYTF	TGCGCCAGCAGCCCCGAACCAAACTATGGCTACACCTTC
many	TRBJ2-7	TRBV5-1	-	CASSSLTAYEQYF	TGCGCCAGCAGCTCTCTGACCGCCTACGAGCAGTACTTC
-	TRBJ2-7	TRBV11-3	-	CASSLPFGERAGERYF	TGTGCCAGCAGCTTACCGTTCGGGGAGAGGGCTGGAGAGCGGTACTTC